This TCR beta chain was captured in a study of STAT5B mutations in CD4+ large granular lymphocyte leukemia. Study-level findings and limits: 25% of private leukemic clonotypes occurred rarely in other patients' non-leukemic repertoires.

Concerning this clone: As yet, its antigen is unknown.

Looked up from germline, CDR1 is SGHAT and CDR2 is FQNNGV. V gave up 0 bases and J gave up 5 bases, with 11 bases separating them. The length of the CDR3 is 15 residues. Clones were sequenced by immunoSEQ multiplex PCR, and TCRdb holds only the in-frame ones, with some missing. The sample consists of fewer than 30,000 clones, just under 80% of them appearing once. The chain employs TRBV11-2 and TRBJ1-5; maybe TRBD1 (5 bases). This TCR derives from a human donor in good health. Material for sequencing was CD4+ T cells from blood buffy coats. Here the CDR3 reads CASSLDRGEDQPQHF. Written as DNA, the CDR3 is TGTGCCAGCAGCTTAGATCGGGGGGAGGATCAGCCCCAGCATTTT.